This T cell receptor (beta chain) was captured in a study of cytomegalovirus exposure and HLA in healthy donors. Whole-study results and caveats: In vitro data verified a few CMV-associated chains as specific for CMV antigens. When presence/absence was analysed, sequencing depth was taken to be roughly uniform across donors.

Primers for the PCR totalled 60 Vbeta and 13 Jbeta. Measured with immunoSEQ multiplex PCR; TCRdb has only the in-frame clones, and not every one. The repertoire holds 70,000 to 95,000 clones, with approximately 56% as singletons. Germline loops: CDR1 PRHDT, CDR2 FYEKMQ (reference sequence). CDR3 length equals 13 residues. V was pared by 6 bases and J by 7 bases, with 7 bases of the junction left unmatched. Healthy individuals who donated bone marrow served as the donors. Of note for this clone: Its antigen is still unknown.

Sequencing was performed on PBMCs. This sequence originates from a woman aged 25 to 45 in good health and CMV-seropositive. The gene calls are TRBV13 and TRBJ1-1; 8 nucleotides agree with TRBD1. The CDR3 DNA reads TGTGCCAGCAGTCCAGGGGGCTCGGGTGAAGCTTTCTTT. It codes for CASSPGGSGEAFF.